This TCR beta chain was recorded in a study of cytomegalovirus exposure and HLA in healthy donors. PCR used 60 Vbeta primers and 13 Jbeta primers. Clones were read by immunoSEQ multiplex PCR, and TCRdb kept only the in-frame ones, dropping some. The table records 150,000 to 200,000 clones, around four fifths of them present only once. On this clone: Its antigen remains unidentified.

Broader study findings: The study carried out a later analysis of TCR beta sequences. It associated around 17,000 of them with specific HLA alleles at a false discovery rate of 0.05. Roughly uniform sequencing depth across donors was assumed, possibly incorrectly.

The V gene's germline CDR1 is LGHNA and CDR2 YSLEER. The CDR3 consists of 20 residues. J was trimmed by 4 bases and V by 3 bases; bases with no gene match: 18. Sequencing was performed on PBMCs. This chain uses TRBV4-3 with TRBJ2-2; 9 positions match TRBD2. The sequence derives from a woman aged 40 to 55 in good health and CMV-seronegative. For the CDR3, the DNA is TGCGCCAGCAGCCAGGGTTCCGGGACTAGCCTTTTAGGGGGCACCGGGGAGCTGTTTTTT. Its translation: CASSQGSGTSLLGGTGELFF.